This TCR beta chain was profiled in a study of pediatric ulcerative colitis (dated by TCRdb to the late 2010s). Looking at the study overall: From nine newly diagnosed, treatment-naive pediatric ulcerative colitis patients and a handful of non-IBD control children, paired blood and rectal samples were collected. General findings and caveats noted by the study authors: For technical reasons, the blood samples of a couple of patients yielded substantially fewer templates, so those samples were excluded from the blood-rectal overlap analysis. Clonal overlap between a subject's own blood and rectum was significantly greater in ulcerative colitis patients than in controls, which suggests more T cell trafficking to inflamed tissue. The healthy control group was small, consisting of only four individuals. Features of the rectal repertoire distinguished controls, mild-moderate colitis patients and acute severe colitis patients, and in acute severe colitis rectal diversity was lower because of clonal expansions. Rectal pinch biopsies may have included blood-derived T cells, especially in patients with overt colitis. Two rectal CDR3 clonotypes turned up in every ulcerative colitis patient but in none of the controls. Because the repertoires came from total lymphocyte DNA, rare subsets such as regulatory T cells may have patterns that are not reflected.

V gives up 6 bases and J gives up 2 bases, and the segment between their germline ends measures 14 bases. Measured from the cysteine to the phenylalanine, the CDR3 is 15 residues long. This entry keeps only the CDR3 DNA: 45 bases, framed from base 1. The germline V gene supplies CDR1 SNHLY and CDR2 FYNNEI. During colonoscopy, one to two rectal pinch biopsies were obtained for research purposes. In controls, colonoscopy was performed for suspected IBD, macroscopically and histologically normal endoscopy was observed, and no IBD diagnosis was made within the following year. Before DNA isolation, rectal biopsies were subjected to proteinase K digestion. The Wizard kit (Promega) was used to extract genomic DNA from the blood and intestinal samples. Using the immunoSEQ TRB Survey service, rearranged CDR3 beta regions were amplified from genomic DNA with multiplex V and J primers. To keep sequencing depth the same across samples, survey-level depth of up to 500,000 reads per sample was applied. Libraries were purified, pooled and sequenced on Illumina technology. The authors' pipeline ran thus. Productive clonality, sample overlap, pairwise scatters, CDR3 beta length, V/D/J gene usage and productiveness were assessed with immunoSEQ online tools. Calculated diversity was defined as the number of unique rearrangements divided by total templates, multiplied by 100, and Shannon and Simpson indices were computed as well. Principal component analysis was performed on Z-score normalized data with the R prcomp function and the ggbiplot package. Morisita's index was used to measure clonal overlap between blood and rectum within each subject. What TCRdb holds here is the immuneACCESS table cut down to in-frame rearrangements. Part of the clones is not present; checked against another copy, under half of the missing clones reflect an unresolved V gene, and the others are unexplained. That table supplies the V and J calls and clone size; D and trimming were determined from the DNA. The sample includes around 12,000 clones, with more than 70% observed a single time. The ten largest clones add up to approximately 4.9% of the sample.

For this clone: What this receptor recognizes is not known. There are no base qualities to consult, and no much larger clone falls within one base.

The chain uses TRBV2 and TRBJ2-1; the D segment cannot be called with confidence. Sequencing was done on a sample of gut tissue. The sequence came from a boy aged 5-17 years who was a control in a study of pediatric ulcerative colitis. At the DNA level, the sequence is TGTGCCAGCAGGGTTGACCCTCTTACCTACAATGAGCAGTTCTTC. This encodes CASRVDPLTYNEQFF.